This T cell receptor beta chain was identified in a study of cytomegalovirus exposure and HLA in healthy donors. Healthy individuals who donated bone marrow served as the donors. Unrecorded immune exposure was likely among donors, who were nominally healthy when sampled. V gave up 6 bases and J gave up 4 bases, with 10 bases separating them. From germline, CDR1 is MNHEY and CDR2 SVGAGI. The CDR3 is made up of 13 amino acids. This clone has only one observation. Its specificity is not known. General study results and limits: Analyzed later, most CMV-associated TCR beta chains appeared HLA-restricted.

13 Jbeta primers and 60 Vbeta primers were used for the PCR. TCRdb's table, derived via immunoSEQ multiplex PCR, lists solely in-frame clones and lacks some. The data show over 70,000 clones, approximately 68% seen once. The sample consisted of PBMCs. V gene TRBV6-5 combines with J gene TRBJ1-3; no clear D gene. This clonotype originated in a woman between 45 and 65 years old in good health and CMV-seropositive. The CDR3 DNA follows: TGTGCCAGCAGCTCACGAGTCGGAAACACCATATATTTT. It yields the protein CASSSRVGNTIYF.